This T cell receptor (beta chain) was captured by sequencing in a study of CD8+ T cells in alopecia areata listed by TCRdb under 2018. Regarding the research as a whole: High-throughput TCRbeta sequencing was used to examine T cell clonal expansion in alopecia areata in both the C3H/HeJ mouse model and human patients. Scalp tissue and sorted CD4+ and CD8+ peripheral blood T cells from patchy and totalis/universalis alopecia areata patients and from healthy controls were covered by human TCRbeta sequencing. Scalp clonality was compared across normal scalp (n=4), patchy alopecia areata scalp (n=8), and alopecia totalis/universalis scalp (n=8). RNA was extracted with the PAXgene miRNA kit for fixed scalp, the miRNeasy kit for PBMCs, and the RNeasy kit for mouse skin. TCRbeta CDR3 regions were amplified by immunoSEQ multiplex PCR with 35 Vbeta forward and 13 Jbeta reverse primers.

Library prep was done by the immunoSEQ multiplex PCR assay. RNA was extracted from all samples and reverse transcribed into cDNA as template for TCR sequencing. First-strand cDNA was synthesized using SuperScript III with a 2:1 mix of oligo-dT and random hexamers. A synthetic immune receptor repertoire was used to assess amplification bias, and residual bias was removed computationally. In the source study's methods: Raw reads were preprocessed to remove errors, and CDR3 was defined according to IMGT conventions as the region from the conserved cysteine to phenylalanine. Clonality was computed by normalizing Shannon entropy by log2 of the number of productive unique TCRs and subtracting the result from 1. CD4 or CD8 identity of scalp clones was inferred by cross-referencing scalp TCRbeta sequences with sorted blood CD4 and CD8 repertoires. Entries here come from immuneACCESS through TCRdb and include only in-frame sequences with V and J called. Some clones fail to appear in such tables; in the studies checked, an unresolved V gene covers under half of the shortfall, and the cause of the remainder is unknown. V, J and clone size were drawn from that table, and D and trimming were deduced from the DNA. The sample table holds about 140,000 clones, of which 50% to 65% were seen once. About 4.5% of the sample goes to the ten largest clones.

PBMCs were isolated by density centrifugation and stained for CD3, CD4 and CD8, after which CD4+ and CD8+ T cells were sorted on a FACSAria. Scalp biopsies and blood samples were provided by unaffected controls. On this clone itself: This receptor's antigen is unknown. Per-nucleotide qualities are absent, and no much larger clonotype sits a single base away.

V has 4 bases trimmed and J has 3 bases trimmed; junction bases matching no gene number 11. CDR3 length: 18 amino acids, cysteine to phenylalanine. Of all the DNA, just the CDR3 is kept, 54 bases in frame from base 1. Results and caveats for the whole study, not just this receptor: Shared TCR sequences between patients were less evident than in mice, which may be partly attributable to HLA diversity in the patient population. Resident alphabeta T cells in normal human skin are also sequenced, complicating scalp TCR repertoire analysis, unlike mouse skin dominated by gammadelta T cells. Higher clonality and more expanded CD8+ clones were observed in lesional scalp than in normal scalp, particularly in alopecia totalis/universalis, a finding suggestive of antigenic drive.

The sequenced sample consisted of CD4+ T cells sorted from blood. The V gene is TRBV23-1 and the J gene is TRBJ2-7, with TRBD2 matching 14 junction bases. TRBV23-1 falls under the ORF class, with uncertain function. The sequence was obtained from a human donor in good health. The sequenced DNA is TGCGCCAGCAGTCGCACCGGACTAGCGGGGGGTACCTACTACGAGCAGTACTTC. It is translated as CASSRTGLAGGTYYEQYF.